A selection of T cell receptor beta chains follows, all from one sample in a study of cytomegalovirus exposure and HLA in healthy donors. Method: immunoSEQ multiplex PCR; TCRdb's copy keeps in-frame clones and lacks some. The repertoire holds some 160,000 clones, with roughly 80% as singletons. Sequencing was done on a sample of PBMCs. The receptors here all came from a boy under 10 years old in good health and CMV-seronegative. Both conserved end residues are part of each CDR3. Fields, in order: J gene, clone size, D gene, V gene, CDR3 DNA, CDR3 protein. A D gene is named only where the DNA matches it firmly. Clone size is shown for a subset of rows, as once, few, many or a class of expanded clone.

TRBJ1-2 . TRBD1 TRBV30 TGTGCCTGGAGTGTAGGACAGGTGAACTATGGCTACACCTTC CAWSVGQVNYGYTF
TRBJ1-4 . TRBD1 TRBV7-8 TGTGCCAGCAGCGTACCCCAGGGGGGCGTAGTGCGCCGACATAATGAAAAACTGTTTTTT CASSVPQGGVVRRHNEKLFF
TRBJ2-3 . TRBD2 TRBV9 TGTGCCAGCAGCGTAGTGGGGCTAGCGGGGTCAGATACGCAGTATTTT CASSVVGLAGSDTQYF
TRBJ1-4 . . TRBV19 TGTGCCAGTAGCCTACGTCAAAATGAAAAACTGTTTTTT CASSLRQNEKLFF
TRBJ2-2 . . TRBV19 TGTGCCAGTAGTATACAGGACCGGGGGACCGGGGAGCTGTTTTTT CASSIQDRGTGELFF
TRBJ2-1 . TRBD2 TRBV7-3 TGTGCCAGCAGCTCGGGACTAGCGAGCTCTCATGGGGACAATGAGCAGTTCTTC CASSSGLASSHGDNEQFF
TRBJ2-2 . TRBD2 TRBV27 TGTGCCAGCAGTTTATTCGGGACTAGCGACACCGGGGAGCTGTTTTTT CASSLFGTSDTGELFF
TRBJ2-1 . TRBD2 TRBV6-4 TGTGCCAGCAGTGACTCGACTAGCGGGGGCCGGGAGCAGTTCTTC CASSDSTSGGREQFF
TRBJ2-7 . TRBD1 TRBV5-4 TGTGCCAGCAGCTTGCGACAGGGGAAAGGCGAGCAGTACTTC CASSLRQGKGEQYF
TRBJ2-3 . . TRBV7-4 TGTGCCAGCTGCATCGACACCCCTGCCGATTCAGATACGCAGTATTTT CASCIDTPADSDTQYF
TRBJ2-7 . . TRBV6-1 TGTGCCAGCAGCTACCCGACTAGTTCCTACGAGCAGTACTTC CASSYPTSSYEQYF
TRBJ2-7 . . TRBV14 TGTGCCAGCAGCCGCGCAGTATGGGCAGCTGGTTACGAGCAGTACTTC CASSRAVWAAGYEQYF
TRBJ1-1 . . TRBV5-1 TGCGCCAGCAGCTTCAAGGGGCGCTTAGGGTCCACTGAAGCTTTCTTT CASSFKGRLGSTEAFF
TRBJ2-6 . TRBD1 TRBV5-4 TGTGCCAGCAGCTTCTTGGGACAGGGAACCGGGGCCAACGTCCTGACTTTC CASSFLGQGTGANVLTF
TRBJ2-1 . TRBD1 TRBV7-3 TGTGCCAGCAGCCAGGGACAGGGAAGAAATGAGCAGTTCTTC CASSQGQGRNEQFF
TRBJ2-1 . TRBD2 TRBV5-4 TGTGCCAGCAGGCCTTTAGGACTAGCGGGGGGCCAATACAATGAGCAGTTCTTC CASRPLGLAGGQYNEQFF
TRBJ2-3 few . TRBV5-4 TGTGCCAGCAGCTTATTACTGCGCGGGGGCGGTGCAGATACGCAGTATTTT CASSLLLRGGGADTQYF
TRBJ2-7 . TRBD1 TRBV6-5 TGTGCCAGCAGGGTGGACAGGGGAATCTACGAGCAGTACTTC CASRVDRGIYEQYF
TRBJ2-5 . TRBD1 TRBV7-6 TGTGCCAGCAGCTTAAAGGGGGCGGGGACCCAGTACTTC CASSLKGAGTQYF
TRBJ2-2 once TRBD2 TRBV7-9 TGTGCCAGCACCGTGATAGCGGGAGGGGAGCTGTTTTTT CASTVIAGGELFF
TRBJ2-6 . TRBD1 TRBV19 TGTGCCAGTACCACCCCCGGGACAGGGGGGTCTGGGGCCAACGTCCTGACTTTC CASTTPGTGGSGANVLTF
TRBJ2-7 . TRBD1 TRBV5-1 TGCGCCAGCAGCTTTAAAGGACAGGATCGCGAGCAGTACTTC CASSFKGQDREQYF
TRBJ2-1 . TRBD2 TRBV18 TGTGCCAGCTCACTCCGGGGACCCCTCGGGGGGGATAGCGGGATCTACAATGAGCAGTTCTTC CASSLRGPLGGDSGIYNEQFF
TRBJ2-1 . TRBD1 TRBV25-1 TGTGCCAGCATTCCACGGACAGGGAGCTACAATGAGCAGTTCTTC CASIPRTGSYNEQFF
TRBJ2-3 . TRBD1 TRBV7-9 TGTGCCAGCAGCCCGGGACAGGGATACACAGATACGCAGTATTTT CASSPGQGYTDTQYF
TRBJ1-6 . . TRBV9 TGTGCCAGCAGCGTAGGCGTCCTTAGTTCACCCCTCCACTTT CASSVGVLSSPLHF
TRBJ2-7 . . TRBV19 TGTGCCAGTAGTATAGCCAGTCACTCCTACGAGCAGTACTTC CASSIASHSYEQYF
TRBJ2-7 . . TRBV10-3 TGTGCCATCAGTGCCGGCGGCGAGCAGTACTTC CAISAGGEQYF
TRBJ2-2 . . TRBV9 TGTGCCAGCAGCGTAACAGGGACCCCCGGGGAGCTGTTTTTT CASSVTGTPGELFF
TRBJ1-1 . . TRBV19 TGTGCCAGTGGCCTCGGGATGACTGAAGCTTTCTTT CASGLGMTEAFF
TRBJ1-5 . . TRBV5-5 TGTGCCAGCAGCTTCACCGGGCGGGGCGGCAATCAGCCCCAGCATTTT CASSFTGRGGNQPQHF
TRBJ2-5 few . TRBV5-6 TGTGCCAGCAGCTTTAGAGAGACCCAGTACTTC CASSFRETQYF
TRBJ2-3 . TRBD2 TRBV29-1 TGCAGCGTTGAACAGGCCGCGGGGGGTACGCAGTATTTT CSVEQAAGGTQYF
TRBJ1-5 . . TRBV19 TGTGCCAGTAGTTTGGCGGGGAAGAGCAATCAGCCCCAGCATTTT CASSLAGKSNQPQHF
TRBJ1-1 . . TRBV5-6 TGTGCCAGCACGGCCTCGGGGTACACTGAAGCTTTCTTT CASTASGYTEAFF
TRBJ1-4 once TRBD1 TRBV2 TGTGCCAGCAGTTACGGACAGGGTTCTAATGAAAAACTGTTTTTT CASSYGQGSNEKLFF
TRBJ2-7 once TRBD1 TRBV5-1 TGCGCCAGCAGCTTGGTGTGGGCAGGGGGCGACTACGAGCAGTACTTC CASSLVWAGGDYEQYF